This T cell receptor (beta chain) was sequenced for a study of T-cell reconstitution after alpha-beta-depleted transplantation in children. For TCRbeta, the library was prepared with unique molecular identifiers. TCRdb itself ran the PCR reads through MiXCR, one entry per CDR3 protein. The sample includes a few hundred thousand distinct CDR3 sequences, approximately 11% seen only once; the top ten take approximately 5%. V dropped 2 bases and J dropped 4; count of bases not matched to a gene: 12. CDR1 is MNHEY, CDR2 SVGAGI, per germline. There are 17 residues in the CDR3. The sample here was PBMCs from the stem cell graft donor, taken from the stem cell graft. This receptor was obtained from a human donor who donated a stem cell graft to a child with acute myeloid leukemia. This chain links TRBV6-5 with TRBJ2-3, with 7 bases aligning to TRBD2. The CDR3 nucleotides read TGTGCCAGCAGTTACCTAACTCCCCGGGGGGTGTCAGATACGCAGTATTTT. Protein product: CASSYLTPRGVSDTQYF.